The clone carrying this T cell receptor beta chain came up many times. The target antigen is unknown. Individual cDNA molecules had unique molecular identifiers attached to them by the library. Per the authors' pipeline: Per sample, the median was about 95,000 TCRs, with values from around 25,000 to 690,000. TCRdb re-called the RACE reads with MiXCR, one entry per CDR3 protein. The V and J calls were not made by the authors but by TCRdb's processing. The table records some 93,000 distinct CDR3 sequences, about 8.7% of them present only once. Trimming took 5 bases from V and 12 from J; bases not matched to a gene: 12. Germline V gene lookup returns CDR1 SQVTM and CDR2 ANQGSEA. CDR3 length: 14 amino acids. Time point given: healthy volunteer bleed at 2 weeks. RNA extraction used unfractionated whole blood as the source of total RNA. The data derive from a study of human T cells and chemical hapten exposure. The wider study: Small differences in pooled library volume mainly drove the variation in TCR yields per sample. Study-level results: Among TCRs, those above 1 in 1000 frequency were unaffected by DPC sensitization.

The sample was whole blood. The chain recombines TRBV29-1 with TRBJ2-1, with 11 bases aligning to TRBD2. The clonotype was recovered from a female donor in good health. Some clones in this sample may be carry-over from other donors' samples. In nucleotides, the CDR3 is TGCAGCGTTTCAATAGCGGGAGGGGCCCGACGGCAGTTCTTC. Translation: CSVSIAGGARRQFF.